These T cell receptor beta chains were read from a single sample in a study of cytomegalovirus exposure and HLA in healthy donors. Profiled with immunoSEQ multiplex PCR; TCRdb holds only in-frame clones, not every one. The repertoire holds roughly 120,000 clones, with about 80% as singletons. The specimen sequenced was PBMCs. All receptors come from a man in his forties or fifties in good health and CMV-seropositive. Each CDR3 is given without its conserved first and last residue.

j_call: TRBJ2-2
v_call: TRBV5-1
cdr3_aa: ASSLNAGNTGELF

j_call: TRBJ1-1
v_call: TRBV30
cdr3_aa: AWSVPGNTEAF

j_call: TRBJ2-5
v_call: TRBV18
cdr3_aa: ASSPGRTQETQY

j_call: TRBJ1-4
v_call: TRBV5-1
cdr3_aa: ASSLGGGRPNEKLF

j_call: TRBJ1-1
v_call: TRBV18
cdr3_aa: ASSPYRGPGRTEAF

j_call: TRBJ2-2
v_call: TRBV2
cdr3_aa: ASSEVNTGELF

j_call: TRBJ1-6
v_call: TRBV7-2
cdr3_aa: ASSLGVRPPLH

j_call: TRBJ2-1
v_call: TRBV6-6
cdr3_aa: ASFTSGHYNEQF

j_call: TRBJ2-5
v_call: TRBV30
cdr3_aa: AGPRTGTGEQY

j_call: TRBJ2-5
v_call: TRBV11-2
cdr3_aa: ASSFDAGGPETQY

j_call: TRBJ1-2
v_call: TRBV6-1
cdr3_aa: ASSSVGDTNYGYT

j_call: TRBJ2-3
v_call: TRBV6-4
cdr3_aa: ASSRTSTDTQY

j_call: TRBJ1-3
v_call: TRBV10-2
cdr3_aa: ASSDGGPDGNTIY

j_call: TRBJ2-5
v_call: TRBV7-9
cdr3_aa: ASSLGSSGGGKETQY

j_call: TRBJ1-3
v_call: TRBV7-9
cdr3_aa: ASSLGRGLDSGNTIY

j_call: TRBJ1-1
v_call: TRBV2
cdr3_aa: ASSVEVTNTEAF

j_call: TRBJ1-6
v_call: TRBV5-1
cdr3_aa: ASSLDSTPGNSPLH

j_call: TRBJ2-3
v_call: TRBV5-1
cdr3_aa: ASSTSSGVTDTQY